Below, one T cell receptor (beta chain) is given with its context. Its cognate antigen is unknown. These data belong to a study of OX40 agonist ivuxolimab in advanced cancers. The wider study: A male proportion of about 86% was recorded, with mean age approximately 56 years and range about 20 to 85. Study-wide points: Near-lowest levels of clonal expansion characterized partial responders at 0.1-3.0 mg/kg. The antigens recognized by the expanded peripheral T cells, that is their antigen specificity, were not determined.

There are 14 residues in the CDR3. Germline CDR1 is SGHTA and CDR2 is FQGNSA. The junction had 9 bases not matched to a gene; V was cut back by 5 bases and J by 5 bases. This table comes from immunoSEQ multiplex PCR, and its TCRdb copy is limited to in-frame clones, with some not included. The sample holds about 40,000 clones, roughly 86% seen once. This TCR was sampled from an adult with an advanced solid tumor such as melanoma, head and neck, liver or kidney cancer. The chain combines TRBV7-2 with TRBJ2-7; 7 bases map to TRBD2. The sequencing used CD4+ or CD8+ T cells sorted from blood, collected in a trial of the OX40 agonist ivuxolimab. DNA of the CDR3: TGTGCCAGCAGCCATTCCGGGACTATCGACGAGCAGTACTTC. It specifies CASSHSGTIDEQYF.